A selection of T cell receptor beta chains follows, all from one sample in a study of T cells in Graves' hyperthyroidism and ophthalmopathy. Via MiXCR, TCRdb re-called the multiplex PCR reads, giving one row per CDR3 protein. The sample yields some 720,000 distinct CDR3 sequences, roughly 17% seen once. The sample taken for sequencing was blood. The receptors derive from a man younger than 35 with Graves' hyperthyroidism. Each CDR3 is given with its conserved first and last residue. The order of the fields is CDR3 DNA, CDR3 protein, V gene, D gene, clone size, J gene. D genes are given only for firm matches. The listing skips clone size in some rows; elsewhere it reads once, few, many or a size class.

CDR3 DNA: TGTGCCAGCAGCTCATACAGGGGAAATTCACCCCTCCACTTT; CDR3 protein: CASSSYRGNSPLHF; V gene: TRBV11-2; D gene: TRBD1; clone size: few; J gene: TRBJ1-6
CDR3 DNA: TGTGCCAGCCTTCGGGGGGGGGCTGGGGCCAACGTCCTGACTTTC; CDR3 protein: CASLRGGAGANVLTF; V gene: TRBV28; D gene: TRBD2; clone size: .; J gene: TRBJ2-6
CDR3 DNA: TGTGCCAGCAGTTGGGACTTTAGCGGGGAGCTGTTTTTT; CDR3 protein: CASSWDFSGELFF; V gene: TRBV6-1; D gene: .; clone size: .; J gene: TRBJ2-2
CDR3 DNA: TGTGCCAGCAGCTATCTCCTAGCGGGGGCTGAATACGAGCAGTACTTC; CDR3 protein: CASSYLLAGAEYEQYF; V gene: TRBV6-2/TRBV6-3; D gene: TRBD2; clone size: many; J gene: TRBJ2-7
CDR3 DNA: TGTGCCAGCAGTTACTCGGGTAGCGGGAGTGAGCAGTTCTTC; CDR3 protein: CASSYSGSGSEQFF; V gene: TRBV6-2/TRBV6-3; D gene: TRBD2; clone size: .; J gene: TRBJ2-1
CDR3 DNA: TGTGCCAGCAGTTCGCTAGCGGGAGGAAAAGATACGCAGTATTTT; CDR3 protein: CASSSLAGGKDTQYF; V gene: TRBV28; D gene: TRBD2; clone size: many; J gene: TRBJ2-3
CDR3 DNA: TGCGCCAGCAGTCAACACCCGGGGACTGAAGCTTTCTTT; CDR3 protein: CASSQHPGTEAFF; V gene: TRBV5-1; D gene: .; clone size: many; J gene: TRBJ1-1
CDR3 DNA: TGTGCCAGCAGCGAGGGACAGGGGGCTGATTCACCCCTCCACTTT; CDR3 protein: CASSEGQGADSPLHF; V gene: TRBV9; D gene: TRBD1; clone size: .; J gene: TRBJ1-6
CDR3 DNA: TGTGCCAGCAGCTTAGGGACAGGGGTCTTCCAAGAGACCCAGTACTTC; CDR3 protein: CASSLGTGVFQETQYF; V gene: TRBV5-8; D gene: TRBD1; clone size: .; J gene: TRBJ2-5
CDR3 DNA: TGTGCCAGCAGCAATTGGGACAGGGGCGATGAAAAACTGTTTTTT; CDR3 protein: CASSNWDRGDEKLFF; V gene: TRBV7-9; D gene: TRBD1; clone size: .; J gene: TRBJ1-4
CDR3 DNA: TGTGCCAGCAGTCCAGGACAGGAACGGAACACTGAAGCTTTCTTT; CDR3 protein: CASSPGQERNTEAFF; V gene: TRBV28; D gene: TRBD1; clone size: many; J gene: TRBJ1-1
CDR3 DNA: TGCAGCGCTATTTTAGCGGGGAAGGATCACATTCAGTACTTC; CDR3 protein: CSAILAGKDHIQYF; V gene: TRBV29-1; D gene: TRBD2; clone size: .; J gene: TRBJ2-4
CDR3 DNA: TGTGCCAGCAGTAACGACAGGGCATATAATTCACCCCTCCACTTT; CDR3 protein: CASSNDRAYNSPLHF; V gene: TRBV28; D gene: TRBD1; clone size: few; J gene: TRBJ1-6
CDR3 DNA: TGTGCCAGCAGACAAGATCCGGGACAGGGGTGGAACACTGAAGCTTTCTTT; CDR3 protein: CASRQDPGQGWNTEAFF; V gene: TRBV6-1; D gene: TRBD1; clone size: .; J gene: TRBJ1-1
CDR3 DNA: TGTGCCAGCTCAGGCTACACTGAAGCTTTCTTT; CDR3 protein: CASSGYTEAFF; V gene: TRBV18; D gene: .; clone size: many; J gene: TRBJ1-1
CDR3 DNA: TGCAGTGCTAAGGGACTAGCGGGAGCTGTTGAGCAGTTCTTC; CDR3 protein: CSAKGLAGAVEQFF; V gene: TRBV20-1; D gene: TRBD2; clone size: few; J gene: TRBJ2-1
CDR3 DNA: TGTGCCAGCAGCGGCTACAGGGGGATTCGCACCTACAATGAGCAGTTCTTC; CDR3 protein: CASSGYRGIRTYNEQFF; V gene: TRBV6-2/TRBV6-3; D gene: TRBD1; clone size: many; J gene: TRBJ2-1
CDR3 DNA: TGTGCCAGCAGCCTCCACGAGATCTTGAACACTGAAGCTTTCTTT; CDR3 protein: CASSLHEILNTEAFF; V gene: TRBV3-1; D gene: .; clone size: .; J gene: TRBJ1-1
CDR3 DNA: TGCAGTGCTAGGGGACTAGCGGGAGGGGGAGATACGCAGTATTTT; CDR3 protein: CSARGLAGGGDTQYF; V gene: TRBV20-1; D gene: TRBD2; clone size: .; J gene: TRBJ2-3
CDR3 DNA: TGCGCCAGCACCGATAGCACAGATACGCAGTATTTT; CDR3 protein: CASTDSTDTQYF; V gene: TRBV5-1; D gene: .; clone size: few; J gene: TRBJ2-3
CDR3 DNA: TGTGCCAGCAGTTTACCTTGGGGGGGTACTGAAGCTTTCTTT; CDR3 protein: CASSLPWGGTEAFF; V gene: TRBV28; D gene: .; clone size: many; J gene: TRBJ1-1
CDR3 DNA: TGTGCCAGCAGTGAAAGAGGAAGCGTTACCTACGAGCAGTACTTC; CDR3 protein: CASSERGSVTYEQYF; V gene: TRBV6-1; D gene: .; clone size: .; J gene: TRBJ2-7
CDR3 DNA: TGTGCCAGCAGCGAGGGGAGCACAGATACGCAGTATTTT; CDR3 protein: CASSEGSTDTQYF; V gene: TRBV28; D gene: .; clone size: many; J gene: TRBJ2-3
CDR3 DNA: TGTGCCAGCAGCCCACTTGGACAGGGGTTCTACAATGAGCAGTTCTTC; CDR3 protein: CASSPLGQGFYNEQFF; V gene: TRBV12-3/TRBV12-4; D gene: TRBD1; clone size: few; J gene: TRBJ2-1
CDR3 DNA: TGTGCCAGCAGTTTTCTGCGAGGAGCGGGAACGGGGAGGAATGAGCAGTTCTTC; CDR3 protein: CASSFLRGAGTGRNEQFF; V gene: TRBV27; D gene: TRBD2; clone size: few; J gene: TRBJ2-1
CDR3 DNA: TGTGCCAGCAGCCTGCCCGTGATGGCGGGAGTTGAGACCCAGTACTTC; CDR3 protein: CASSLPVMAGVETQYF; V gene: TRBV7-6; D gene: TRBD2; clone size: few; J gene: TRBJ2-5
CDR3 DNA: TGTGCCAGCAGGGGGAAGGGCCTCGAGCAGTACTTC; CDR3 protein: CASRGKGLEQYF; V gene: TRBV6-1; D gene: .; clone size: many; J gene: TRBJ2-7